These 3 T cell receptor beta chains originate from one sample sequenced in a study of cytomegalovirus exposure and HLA in healthy donors. Vbeta (60) and Jbeta (13) primers were used in the PCR. Here immunoSEQ multiplex PCR was the method, and the copy in TCRdb shows in-frame clones only, minus some. The repertoire holds 170,000 or so clones, approximately 86% seen once, with approximately 2% in the top ten. Material: PBMCs. The receptors were sampled from a woman aged 18-35 years in good health and CMV-seronegative.

This clone was detected a few times. The chain is built from TRBV19 and TRBJ2-3; perhaps TRBD1 as D (6 bases). Germline lookup yields CDR1 LNHDA and CDR2 SQIVND (reference sequence). V was pared by 7 bases and J by 2 bases, with 10 bases between. CDR3 size: 13 residues. CDR3 region: CASNGQITDTQYF. The CDR3 coding sequence is TGTGCCAGTAACGGACAGATCACAGATACGCAGTATTTT.

The chain joins TRBV6-5 to TRBJ2-3; 14 positions match TRBD2. V lost 7 bases, J lost 5 bases, and 5 bases stayed unmatched. This CDR3 spans 15 amino acids. CDR1 is MNHEY and CDR2 is SVGAGI in the germline V gene. CDR3 sequence (DNA): TGTGCCAGCACCTCAGGGACTAGCGGGAGAGATACGCAGTATTTT. It codes for CASTSGTSGRDTQYF.

The genes are TRBV29-1 and TRBJ2-7; 11 nucleotides match TRBD1. Germline V gene lookup returns CDR1 SQVTM and CDR2 ANQGSEA. J was trimmed by 3 bases and V by 4 bases; bases with no gene match: 2. The CDR3 extends over 13 amino acids. The CDR3 DNA follows: TGCAGCGTTGGGGGACAGGGGGTCTACGAGCAGTACTTC. This translates into CSVGGQGVYEQYF.